This entry lists 14 T cell receptor beta chains sequenced from one sample in a study of tumor and adjacent non-tumor tissue in lung cancer. This sample's RNA came from whole unsorted tissue. Distant lung tissue was collected more than 3 cm away from the tumor edge. A modified ARM-PCR protocol with three rounds of nested PCR amplified TCRbeta. TCRdb passed the multiplex PCR reads through MiXCR, listing each CDR3 protein once. The repertoire has some 73,000 distinct CDR3 sequences, around 80% of them found once; the top ten carry less than 60%. Sample: distant non-tumor lung tissue. The receptors come from a man aged 60 to 75 with non-small cell lung cancer.

This rearrangement joins TRBV6-5 to TRBJ2-7, with D perhaps matching TRBD2 (5 bases). Per germline, CDR1 MNHEY and CDR2 SVGAGI. There are 14 residues in the CDR3. CDR3 DNA: TGTGCTGCGGCAATGGGAGTCACTCGCTACGAGCAGTACTTC. It yields the protein CAAAMGVTRYEQYF.

On this clonotype itself: No conserved phenylalanine or tryptophan ends this CDR3, so it is likely a read error. This chain uses TRBV29-1 with TRBJ2-7; 10 bases agree with TRBD1. The germline V gene encodes CDR1 SQVTM and CDR2 ANQGSEA. The CDR3 has 16 amino acids. The CDR3 region has the DNA TGCCGCGTTCAAACCCGGACAGGGGGTGAAGAAGACAAGCAGTACTCC. It translates to CRVQTRTGGEEDKQYS.

Points on this clonotype: A single base separates this from a much larger clone, so it may be a read error. The chain joins TRBV7-8 to TRBJ1-5; D remains unclear. The CDR3 is 14 amino acids. Per germline, CDR1 SGHVS and CDR2 FQNEAQ. The CDR3 DNA follows: TGTGCCAACAGCTCGCGGGCCAGCAATCAGCCCCAGCATTTT. This sequence encodes CANSSRASNQPQHF.

In its sample, this clonotype was seen a few times. V usage is TRBV20-1 and J usage is TRBJ2-1; D is unresolved. From germline, CDR1 is DFQATT and CDR2 SNEGSKA (reference sequence). This CDR3 comprises 11 residues. Trimming pared 6 bases from V and 8 bases from J, leaving 11 bases between. The CDR3 is CSATWFDEQFF. As DNA, the CDR3 is TGCAGTGCAACGTGGTTCGATGAGCAGTTCTTC.

With respect to this clonotype: The junction departs from germline at one end; a sequencing error may be responsible. This rearrangement joins TRBV6-5 to TRBJ1-4; D might be TRBD1 (6 bases). Germline V lookup: CDR1 MNHEY, CDR2 SVGAGI. CDR3 length: 16 amino acids. CDR3 nucleotides: TGTGCCAGCAGTGAGCGGACAGAGCGGACTAATGAAAACCTGTTTTTT. It translates to CASSERTERTNENLFF.

Comment on this clonotype: A clone one base away is much larger, so this may be a read error. The chain is built from TRBV4-3 and TRBJ2-7, with a weak D call TRBD1 (5 bases). The CDR3 extends over 13 amino acids. The germline CDR1 and CDR2 sequences are LGHNA and YSLEER. CDR3 protein: CASSQQGTYERYF. DNA for the CDR3: TGCGCCAGCAGCCAGCAGGGAACCTACGAGCGGTACTTC.

Of note for this clonotype: An end of the junction does not agree with germline; a read error may underlie this. The chain recombines TRBV6-5 with TRBJ2-2; the D call may be TRBD1 or TRBD2 (5 bases each). The CDR3 length is 13 residues. Looked up from germline, CDR1 is MNHEY and CDR2 is SVGAGI. The CDR3 DNA reads as TGTGCCTGCAAAGGCAGGGTGCCCGGGGAGTTGTTTTTT. Translated, it gives CACKGRVPGELFF.

The chain joins TRBV12-3 or TRBV12-4 to TRBJ2-3, with D perhaps matching TRBD2 (5 bases). Trimming left V 7 bases short and J 8 bases short, with 16 bases between. This CDR3 region has 13 residues. CDR3 region: CASTPISAVTQYF. CDR3 sequence (DNA): TGTGCCAGCACCCCCATTAGCGCAGTTACGCAGTATTTT.

In regard to this clonotype: One end of the junction fails to match germline, which may point to a read error. The chain employs TRBV11-2 and TRBJ1-1, with D possibly matching TRBD1 (5 bases). The V gene's germline CDR1 is SGHAT and CDR2 FQNNGV. The CDR3 has 14 residues. The CDR3 is CASLPGHQNTESFF. The CDR3 DNA is TGTGCGAGCCTACCAGGACACCAGAACACTGAATCTTTCTTT.

With respect to this clonotype: No conserved phenylalanine or tryptophan is present at the end of the CDR3, so a read error is the likely explanation. The rearrangement joins TRBV29-1 to TRBJ2-3, with unresolved D. There are 12 residues in the CDR3. From germline, CDR1 is SQVTM and CDR2 ANQGSEA. This CDR3 is CSIRVFTDAQYL. CDR3 in DNA: TGCAGCATAAGGGTTTTCACAGATGCGCAGTATTTA.

This clonotype was seen only once. The junction differs from germline at one of its ends, possibly a read error. The rearrangement uses TRBV29-1 and TRBJ2-6, with a possible D match to TRBD1 (5 bases). Germline lookup yields CDR1 SQVTM and CDR2 ANQGSEA. The CDR3 consists of 19 residues. As DNA, the CDR3 is TGCAGCGTTGAAGATTATAGGTCTAACCCCCAGTCTGGGGCGAACGTCCTGACTTTC. As protein: CSVEDYRSNPQSGANVLTF.

The sample holds one count of this clonotype. Likely a read error: the CDR3 ends without its conserved phenylalanine or tryptophan. The chain links TRBV11-1 to TRBJ1-1; 7 bases fit TRBD1. Germline CDR1 SGHAT, CDR2 FQDESV (reference sequence). The trim removed 5 bases at V and 7 bases at J, leaving 7 bases unmatched. The CDR3 is 13 amino acids. Here the CDR3 reads CASSTQGGIEAFS. In DNA form, the CDR3 reads TGTGCCAGCAGCACGCAGGGGGGCATTGAAGCTTTCTCT.

V is TRBV11-2 and J is TRBJ1-1; 7 bases fit TRBD1. The V gene end was trimmed by 10 bases and the J gene end by 5 bases; junction bases not matched to a gene: 13. This CDR3 spans 14 amino acids. Germline CDR1 SGHAT, CDR2 FQNNGV. DNA of the CDR3: TGTGCCATTACCTTGACAGGGAGAGGGACTGAAGCTTTCTTT. Encoded protein: CAITLTGRGTEAFF.

This clonotype has just one count. At one boundary the junction diverges from the germline segment, which might be a read error. The chain combines TRBV11-2 with TRBJ2-3; no clear D. The CDR3 totals 15 residues. CDR1 is SGHAT, CDR2 FQNNGV, per germline. The CDR3 region has the DNA TGTGCCAGCAGCTTATACCCGGGTACAAGAGATAAGCAGTATTTT. It specifies CASSLYPGTRDKQYF. The whole variable domain, remainder taken from reference TRBV11-2 and TRBJ2-3, is EAGVAQSPRYKIIEKRQSVAFWCNPISGHATLYWYQQILGQGPKLLIQFQNNGVVDDSQLPKDRFSAERLKGVDSTLKIQPAKLEDSAVYLCASSLYPGTRDKQYFGPGTRLTVL.